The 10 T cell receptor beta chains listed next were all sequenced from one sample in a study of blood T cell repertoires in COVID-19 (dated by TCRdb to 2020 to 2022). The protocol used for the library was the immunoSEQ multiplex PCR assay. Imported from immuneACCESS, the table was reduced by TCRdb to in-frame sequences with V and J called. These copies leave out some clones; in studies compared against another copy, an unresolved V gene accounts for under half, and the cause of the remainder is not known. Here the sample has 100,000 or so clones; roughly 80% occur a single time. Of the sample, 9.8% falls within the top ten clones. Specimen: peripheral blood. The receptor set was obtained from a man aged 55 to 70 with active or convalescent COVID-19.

For the CDR3, the DNA is TGTGCCAGCAGTTTAACGGTGTCCTACGAGCAGTACTTC. Its translation is CASSLTVSYEQYF. The chain links TRBV28 to TRBJ2-7; no clear D. This CDR3 region has 13 residues. Germline CDR1 is MDHEN and CDR2 is SYDVKM. V was cut by 2 bases and J by 1 base, with 6 bases left in between. Full variable domain (remainder filled in from reference TRBV28 and TRBJ2-7): DVKVTQSSRYLVKRTGEKVFLECVQDMDHENMFWYRQDPGLGLRLIYFSYDVKMKEKGDIPEGYSVSREKKERFSLILESASTNQTSMYLCASSLTVSYEQYFGPGTRLTVT.

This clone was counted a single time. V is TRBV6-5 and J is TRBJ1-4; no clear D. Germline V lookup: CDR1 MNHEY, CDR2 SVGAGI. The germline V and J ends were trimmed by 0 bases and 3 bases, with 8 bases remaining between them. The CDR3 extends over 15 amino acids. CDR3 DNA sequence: TGTGCCAGCAGTTACTCTAACCGGGCTAATGAAAAACTGTTTTTT. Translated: CASSYSNRANEKLFF.

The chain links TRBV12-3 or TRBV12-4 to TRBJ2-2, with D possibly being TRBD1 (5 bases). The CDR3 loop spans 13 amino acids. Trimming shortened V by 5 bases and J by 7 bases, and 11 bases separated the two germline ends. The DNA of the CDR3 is TGTGCCAGCAGTCCTAGGGGCGACGGGGAGCTGTTTTTT. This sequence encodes CASSPRGDGELFF.

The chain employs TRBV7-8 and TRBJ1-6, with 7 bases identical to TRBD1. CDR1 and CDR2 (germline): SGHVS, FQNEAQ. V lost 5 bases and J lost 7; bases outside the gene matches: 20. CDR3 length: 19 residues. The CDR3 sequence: CASSLRGTANTRTNSPLHF. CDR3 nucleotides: TGTGCCAGCAGCCTGCGAGGGACAGCAAATACACGAACAAATTCACCCCTCCACTTT.

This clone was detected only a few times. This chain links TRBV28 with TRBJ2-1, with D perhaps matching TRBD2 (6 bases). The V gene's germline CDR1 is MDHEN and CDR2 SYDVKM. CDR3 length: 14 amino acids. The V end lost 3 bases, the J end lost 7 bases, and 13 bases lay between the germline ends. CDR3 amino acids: CASSFGGGLNEQFF. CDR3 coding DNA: TGTGCCAGCAGTTTCGGGGGAGGATTGAATGAGCAGTTCTTC.

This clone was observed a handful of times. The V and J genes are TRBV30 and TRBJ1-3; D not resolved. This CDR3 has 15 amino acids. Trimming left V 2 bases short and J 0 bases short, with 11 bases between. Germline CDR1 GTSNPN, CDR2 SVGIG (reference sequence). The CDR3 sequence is CAWSSVSRSGNTIYF. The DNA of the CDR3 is TGTGCCTGGAGTTCTGTCAGTCGCTCTGGAAACACCATATATTTT.

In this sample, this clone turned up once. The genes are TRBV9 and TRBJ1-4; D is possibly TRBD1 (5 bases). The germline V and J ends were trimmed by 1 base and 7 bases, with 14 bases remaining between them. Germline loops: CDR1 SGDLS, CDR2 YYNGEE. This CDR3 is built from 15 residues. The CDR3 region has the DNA TGTGCCAGCAGCGTATCCGGGGGGGTCCGTGAAAAACTGTTTTTT. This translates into CASSVSGGVREKLFF.

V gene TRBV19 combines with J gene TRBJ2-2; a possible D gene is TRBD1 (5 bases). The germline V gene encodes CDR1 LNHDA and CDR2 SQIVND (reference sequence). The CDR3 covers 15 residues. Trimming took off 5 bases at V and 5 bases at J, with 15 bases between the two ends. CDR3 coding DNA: TGTGCCAGTAGTCCCTCAGGGTGGGGTACCGGGGAGCTGTTTTTT. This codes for CASSPSGWGTGELFF.

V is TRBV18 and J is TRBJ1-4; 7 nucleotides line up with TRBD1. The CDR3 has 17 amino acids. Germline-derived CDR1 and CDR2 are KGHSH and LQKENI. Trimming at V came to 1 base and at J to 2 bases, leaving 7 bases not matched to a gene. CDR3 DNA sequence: TGTGCCAGCTCACCACTCTTCGGCAGGGGGACTAATGAAAAACTGTTTTTT. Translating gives CASSPLFGRGTNEKLFF.

CDR3 sequence reads: CASSLRSGILTEAFF. In DNA, the CDR3 is TGTGCCAGCAGTCTAAGGTCGGGTATCCTCACTGAAGCTTTCTTT. This chain joins TRBV27 and TRBJ1-1, with D unclear. Germline V gene sequence: CDR1 MNHEY, CDR2 SMNVEV (reference sequence). CDR3 length equals 15 residues. The V end was cut by 5 bases, the J end by 4 bases, with 17 bases between.